These 15 T cell receptor beta chains came from one sample sequenced in a study of blood T cells in healthy people across ages. A sample-barcoded 5' primer and a J-beta primer mix were used in a second PCR of about 7 to 11 cycles. TCRdb reanalysed the 5' RACE reads using MiXCR and keeps one entry per CDR3 protein. Of 700,000 to 950,000 distinct CDR3 sequences listed, more than 40% are singletons. Sequenced sample: blood. These receptors originate from a woman aged 60-75 years in good health.

In regard to this clonotype: A much larger clone differs from this one at a single base, so this may be a read error. This chain joins TRBV29-1 and TRBJ1-2; D gene unclear. From germline, CDR1 is SQVTM and CDR2 ANQGSEA. Trimming stripped 5 bases from V and 4 bases from J, with 14 bases between. This CDR3 has 13 residues. CDR3 protein: CSVTRIGPYGYTF. CDR3 in DNA: TGCAGCGTTACTAGGATAGGGCCCTATGGCTACACCTTC.

This chain uses TRBV29-1 with TRBJ1-4, with D possibly being TRBD1 (5 bases). V lost 4 bases to trimming and J lost 4 bases, with 10 bases between them. The CDR3 sequence is 13 residues long. Germline assignment: CDR1 SQVTM and CDR2 ANQGSEA. CDR3: CSVATDNNEKLFF. CDR3 nucleotides: TGCAGCGTTGCGACAGATAATAATGAAAAACTGTTTTTT.

This chain connects TRBV15 to TRBJ2-5; a weak D match, TRBD1 (7 bases). Germline loops: CDR1 LNHNV, CDR2 YYDKDF (reference sequence). Trimming left V 3 bases short and J 5 bases short, with 13 bases between. The CDR3 sequence is 14 residues long. The CDR3 DNA follows: TGTGCCACCAGCAGCCAGGGGGGAGACGAGACCCAGTACTTC. Translation: CATSSQGGDETQYF.

The chain has TRBV28 and TRBJ2-1; tentative D call: TRBD2 (5 bases). Germline-derived CDR1 and CDR2 are MDHEN and SYDVKM. The V gene lost 7 bases and the J gene lost 9 bases, with 10 bases spanning the gap. The CDR3 totals 11 residues. DNA for the CDR3: TGTGCCAGCATAGGTGGGAGTGAGCAGTTCTTC. Its translation: CASIGGSEQFF.

The chain is built from TRBV6-6 and TRBJ2-7; D is possibly TRBD1 (6 bases). Germline V lookup: CDR1 MNHNY, CDR2 SVGAGI (reference sequence). The CDR3 runs 14 residues. V lost 7 bases, J lost 0 bases, and 13 bases lay in between. The CDR3 coding sequence is TGTGCCAGCACCGACAGGTCCGTCTCCTACGAGCAGTACTTC. Amino acid sequence: CASTDRSVSYEQYF.

The V gene is TRBV7-8, the J gene TRBJ2-7, with 9 bases fitting TRBD1. The CDR3 has 15 amino acids. The J segment lost 5 bases and the V segment lost 8 bases, leaving 13 bases of the junction unmatched. Per germline, CDR1 SGHVS and CDR2 FQNEAQ. CDR3 sequence (DNA): TGTGCCAGCTTCATGATCGGGACAGGGCGAAACGAGCAGTACTTC. It yields the protein CASFMIGTGRNEQYF.

The sample holds one count of this clonotype. The chain recombines TRBV29-1 with TRBJ2-1, with D perhaps TRBD2 (5 bases). Trimming removed 0 bases from V and 8 bases from J, with 8 bases in between. Germline CDR1 is SQVTM and CDR2 is ANQGSEA. This CDR3 contains 12 residues. CDR3 in amino acids: CSVEDPGDEQFF. The CDR3 bases are TGCAGCGTTGAAGATCCCGGGGATGAGCAGTTCTTC.

The chain combines TRBV29-1 with TRBJ2-3; D remains ambiguous. V lost 5 bases and J 2 bases, leaving 8 bases between the germline ends. The CDR3 has 12 residues. The germline gives CDR1 SQVTM, CDR2 ANQGSEA. CDR3 sequence reads: CSVIQITDTQYF. CDR3 coding DNA: TGCAGCGTTATTCAGATCACAGATACGCAGTATTTT.

This clonotype was seen a handful of times. The rearrangement joins TRBV29-1 to TRBJ2-3; 8 nucleotides match TRBD2. The ends lost 3 bases at V and 3 bases at J; junction bases unmatched: 5. The CDR3 covers 14 residues. Germline CDR1 reads SQVTM; CDR2 reads ANQGSEA. This CDR3 reads CSVEVAGNTDTQYF. The CDR3 DNA follows: TGCAGCGTTGAGGTAGCGGGGAATACAGATACGCAGTATTTT.

This clonotype has more than one count but fewer than ten. The V gene is TRBV7-2, the J gene TRBJ1-2; 7 nucleotides line up with TRBD1. This CDR3 is built from 15 residues. Trimming at V came to 3 bases and at J to 8 bases, leaving 12 bases not matched to a gene. CDR1 and CDR2 from the germline V gene are SGHTA and FQGNSA. CDR3 loop: CASSLAPQGSGGYTF. In DNA form, the CDR3 reads TGTGCCAGCAGCTTGGCCCCACAGGGGTCAGGGGGCTACACCTTC.

This chain links TRBV20-1 with TRBJ2-3; TRBD2 matches at 12 bases. The CDR3 has 18 residues. V was pared by 6 bases and J by 2 bases, with 15 bases of the junction left unmatched. Germline V gene lookup returns CDR1 DFQATT and CDR2 SNEGSKA (reference sequence). The CDR3 nucleotides read TGCAGTGCCCACCCGGGGTACTCTAGCGGGAGGGCCACAGATACGCAGTATTTT. Translated: CSAHPGYSSGRATDTQYF.

This chain uses TRBV20-1 with TRBJ1-1; 8 nucleotides line up with TRBD1. In germline, CDR1 is DFQATT, CDR2 SNEGSKA (reference sequence). V was clipped by 3 bases and J by 4 bases; unmatched bases: 4. The CDR3 runs 13 residues. The CDR3 nucleotides read TGCAGTGCTAGGTCCACAGGGGGCACTGAAGCTTTCTTT. This translates into CSARSTGGTEAFF.

This clonotype was found many times. This chain joins TRBV7-2 and TRBJ2-7; no clear D gene. The CDR3 totals 13 residues. Between the trimmed V and J ends, which lost 5 bases and 1 base, there was a span of 9 bases. CDR1 is SGHTA, CDR2 FQGNSA, per germline. CDR3 coding DNA: TGTGCCAGCAGCGCCCTGCCTTCCTACGAGCAGTACTTC. This codes for CASSALPSYEQYF.

The rearrangement links TRBV27 to TRBJ1-4; possibly TRBD1 for D (6 bases). Trimming shortened V by 3 bases and J by 1 base, and 9 bases separated the two germline ends. The CDR3 spans 15 residues. Per germline, CDR1 MNHEY and CDR2 SMNVEV (reference sequence). The DNA of the CDR3 is TGTGCCAGCAGTTTTCAGGGGCTAACTAATGAAAAACTGTTTTTT. Translated: CASSFQGLTNEKLFF.

The chain recombines TRBV2 with TRBJ2-7, with a tentative D call TRBD1 (5 bases). V was cut by 7 bases and J by 4 bases, with 17 bases left in between. Germline V gene data show CDR1 as SNHLY and CDR2 as FYNNEI. The CDR3 covers 14 residues. DNA of the CDR3: TGTGCCAGCAAGCCGCAGGGTATGGGGTACGAGCAGTACTTC. It translates to CASKPQGMGYEQYF.